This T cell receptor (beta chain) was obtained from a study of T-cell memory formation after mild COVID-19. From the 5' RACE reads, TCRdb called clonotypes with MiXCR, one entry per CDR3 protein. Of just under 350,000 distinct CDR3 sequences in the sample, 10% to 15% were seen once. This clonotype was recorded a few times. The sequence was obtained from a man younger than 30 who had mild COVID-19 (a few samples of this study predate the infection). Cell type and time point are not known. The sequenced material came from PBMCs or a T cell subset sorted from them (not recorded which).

DNA of the CDR3: TGCGCCAGCAGCGTGGGACATTGGGAGACCCAGTACTTC. It codes for CASSVGHWETQYF. The V call is TRBV5-1, the J call TRBJ2-5, with D tentatively TRBD1 (6 bases). Looked up from germline, CDR1 is SGHRS and CDR2 is YFSETQ. The CDR3 sequence is 13 residues long. V gave up 4 bases and J gave up 5 bases, with 12 bases separating them. Looking up the rest from reference TRBV5-1 and TRBJ2-5 gives the full variable domain: KAGVTQTPRYLIKTRGQQVTLSCSPISGHRSVSWYQQTPGQGLQFLFEYFSETQRNKGNFPGRFSGRQFSNSRSEMNVSTLELGDSALYLCASSVGHWETQYFGPGTRLLVL.